The clone carrying this T cell receptor beta chain showed up just a few times. These data are taken from a study of Graves' ophthalmopathy and Graves' hyperthyroidism. As the template, RNA transcripts were used to amplify TCR beta CDR3 regions. HTBI primers primed a first-round RT-PCR, and a second-round multiplex PCR followed. TCRdb re-called the multiplex PCR reads through MiXCR, storing one row per CDR3 protein. The sample holds 200,000 to 250,000 distinct CDR3 sequences; around 50% are singletons and the top ten take over 40%. The clonotype comes from an adult man with Graves' ophthalmopathy. The sample taken for sequencing was peripheral blood.

Here the CDR3 reads CAIRTKDPSSYEQYF. The CDR3 nucleotides are TGTGCCATCAGAACCAAGGATCCGAGCTCCTACGAGCAGTACTTC. The V call is TRBV10-3, the J call TRBJ2-7; D call uncertain. Germline loops: CDR1 ENHRY, CDR2 SYGVKD. The CDR3 covers 15 residues. Deletions cut 6 bases from V and 0 bases from J, with 15 bases between.